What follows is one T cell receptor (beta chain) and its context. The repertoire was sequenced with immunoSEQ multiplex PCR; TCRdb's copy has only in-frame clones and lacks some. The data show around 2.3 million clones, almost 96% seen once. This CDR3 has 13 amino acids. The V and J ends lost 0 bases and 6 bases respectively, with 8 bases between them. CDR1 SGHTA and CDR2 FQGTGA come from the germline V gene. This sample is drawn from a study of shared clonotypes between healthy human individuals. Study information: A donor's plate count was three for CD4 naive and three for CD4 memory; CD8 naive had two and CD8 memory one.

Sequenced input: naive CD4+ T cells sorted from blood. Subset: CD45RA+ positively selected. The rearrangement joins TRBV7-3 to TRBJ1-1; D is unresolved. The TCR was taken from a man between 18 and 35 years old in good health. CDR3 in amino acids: CASSLTTGAEAFF. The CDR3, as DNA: TGTGCCAGCAGCTTAACTACTGGGGCTGAAGCTTTCTTT.